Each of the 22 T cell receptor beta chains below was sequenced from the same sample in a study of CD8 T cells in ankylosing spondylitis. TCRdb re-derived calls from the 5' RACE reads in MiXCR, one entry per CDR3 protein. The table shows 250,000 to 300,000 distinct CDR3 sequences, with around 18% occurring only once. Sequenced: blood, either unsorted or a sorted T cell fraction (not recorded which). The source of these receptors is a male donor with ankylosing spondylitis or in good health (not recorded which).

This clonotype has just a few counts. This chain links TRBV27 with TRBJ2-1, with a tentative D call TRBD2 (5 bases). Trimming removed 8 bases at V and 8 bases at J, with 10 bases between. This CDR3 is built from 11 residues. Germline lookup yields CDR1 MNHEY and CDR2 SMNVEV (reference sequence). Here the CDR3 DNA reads TGTGCCAGCTCCGGCGGGTATGAGCAGTTCTTC. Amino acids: CASSGGYEQFF.

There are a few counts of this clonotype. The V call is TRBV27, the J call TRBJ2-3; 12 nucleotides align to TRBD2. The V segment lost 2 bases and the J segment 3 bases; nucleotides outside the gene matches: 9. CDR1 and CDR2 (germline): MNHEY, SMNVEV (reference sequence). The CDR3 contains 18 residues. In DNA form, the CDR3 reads TGTGCCAGCAGTTTAATTTTCCCTAGCGGGAGGGCAACAGATACGCAGTATTTT. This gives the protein CASSLIFPSGRATDTQYF.

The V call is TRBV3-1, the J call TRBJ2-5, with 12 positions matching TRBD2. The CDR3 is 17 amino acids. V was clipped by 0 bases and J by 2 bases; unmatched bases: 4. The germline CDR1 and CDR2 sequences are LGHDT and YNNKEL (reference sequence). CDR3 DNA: TGTGCCAGCAGCCAAGACTCCGGACTAGCGGGACAAGAGACCCAGTACTTC. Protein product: CASSQDSGLAGQETQYF.

The CDR3 DNA is TGTGCCAGCAGTAACAGCCTCCAAGAGACCCAGTACTTC. Translation: CASSNSLQETQYF. The rearrangement links TRBV6-5 to TRBJ2-5; no clear D gene. V lost 5 bases and J lost 1, with 8 bases in between. This CDR3 has 13 residues. The germline V gene encodes CDR1 MNHEY and CDR2 SVGAGI.

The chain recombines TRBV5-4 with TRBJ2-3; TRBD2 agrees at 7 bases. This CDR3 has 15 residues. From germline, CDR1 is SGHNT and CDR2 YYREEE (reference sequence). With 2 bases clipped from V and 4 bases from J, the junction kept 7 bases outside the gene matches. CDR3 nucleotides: TGTGCCAGCAGCTTCCGAGCGGGGAGGGCAGATACGCAGTATTTT. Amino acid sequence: CASSFRAGRADTQYF.

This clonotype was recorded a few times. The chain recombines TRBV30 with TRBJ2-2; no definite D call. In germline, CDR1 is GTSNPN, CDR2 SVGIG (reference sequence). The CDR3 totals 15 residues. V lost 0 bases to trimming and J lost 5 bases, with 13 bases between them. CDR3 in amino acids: CAWSVRNIETGELFF. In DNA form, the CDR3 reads TGTGCCTGGAGTGTACGGAACATAGAGACCGGGGAGCTGTTTTTT.

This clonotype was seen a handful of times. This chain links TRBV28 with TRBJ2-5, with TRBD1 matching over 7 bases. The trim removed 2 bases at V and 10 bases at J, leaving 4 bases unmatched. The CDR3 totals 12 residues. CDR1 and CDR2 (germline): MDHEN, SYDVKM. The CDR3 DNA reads TGTGCCAGCAGTTTAACCCAGGGGGACCAGTACTTC. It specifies CASSLTQGDQYF.

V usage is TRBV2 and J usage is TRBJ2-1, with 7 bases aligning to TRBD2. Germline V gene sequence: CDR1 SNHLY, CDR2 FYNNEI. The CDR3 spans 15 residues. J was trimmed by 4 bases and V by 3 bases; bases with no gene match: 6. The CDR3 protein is CASSEGLADYNEQFF. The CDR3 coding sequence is TGTGCCAGCAGTGAGGGGCTAGCGGATTACAATGAGCAGTTCTTC.

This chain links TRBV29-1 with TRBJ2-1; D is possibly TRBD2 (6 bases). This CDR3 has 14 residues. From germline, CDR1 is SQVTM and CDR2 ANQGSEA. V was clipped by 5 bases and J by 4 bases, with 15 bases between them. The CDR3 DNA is TGCAGCGTTACCCGGGACTCCCGGTACAATGAGCAGTTCTTC. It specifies CSVTRDSRYNEQFF.

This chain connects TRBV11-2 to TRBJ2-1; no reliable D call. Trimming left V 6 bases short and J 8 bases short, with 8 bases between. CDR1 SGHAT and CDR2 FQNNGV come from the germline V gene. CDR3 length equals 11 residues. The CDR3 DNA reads TGTGCCAGCAGGATCAGTCATGAGCAGTTCTTC. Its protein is CASRISHEQFF.

In nucleotides, the CDR3 is TGCGCCAGCAGCGCCCCAGGGCGGAGCACCGGGGAGCTGTTTTTT. It encodes CASSAPGRSTGELFF. The rearrangement joins TRBV5-1 to TRBJ2-2, with a possible D match to TRBD1 (5 bases). The CDR3 is made up of 15 amino acids. Germline CDR1 SGHRS, CDR2 YFSETQ. Trimming left V 4 bases short and J 4 bases short, with 14 bases between. Combining the CDR3 with reference TRBV5-1 and TRBJ2-2 gives the whole variable domain KAGVTQTPRYLIKTRGQQVTLSCSPISGHRSVSWYQQTPGQGLQFLFEYFSETQRNKGNFPGRFSGRQFSNSRSEMNVSTLELGDSALYLCASSAPGRSTGELFFGEGSRLTVL.

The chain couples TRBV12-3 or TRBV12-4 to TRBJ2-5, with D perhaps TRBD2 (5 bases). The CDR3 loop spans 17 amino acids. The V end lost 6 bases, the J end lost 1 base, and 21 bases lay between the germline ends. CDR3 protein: CASRGEALQTVQETQYF. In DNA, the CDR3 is TGTGCCAGCAGGGGAGAGGCCTTACAAACAGTCCAAGAGACCCAGTACTTC.

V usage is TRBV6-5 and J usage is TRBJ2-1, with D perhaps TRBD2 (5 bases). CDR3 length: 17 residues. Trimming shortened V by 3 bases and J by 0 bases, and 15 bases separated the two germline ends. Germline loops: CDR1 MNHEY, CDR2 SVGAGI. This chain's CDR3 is CASSYSSASSSYNEQFF. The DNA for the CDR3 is TGTGCCAGCAGTTATTCGTCGGCTAGCTCCTCCTACAATGAGCAGTTCTTC.

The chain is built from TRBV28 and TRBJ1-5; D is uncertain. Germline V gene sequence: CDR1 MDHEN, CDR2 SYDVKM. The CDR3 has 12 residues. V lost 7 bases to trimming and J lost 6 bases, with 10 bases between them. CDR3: CASTGRGQPQHF. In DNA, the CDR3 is TGTGCCAGCACCGGACGGGGTCAGCCCCAGCATTTT.

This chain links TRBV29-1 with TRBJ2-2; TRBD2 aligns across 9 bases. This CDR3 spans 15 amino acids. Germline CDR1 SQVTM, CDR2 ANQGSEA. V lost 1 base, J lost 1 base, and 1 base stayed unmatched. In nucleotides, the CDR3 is TGCAGCGTTGAAGGACTAGCGGAGAACACCGGGGAGCTGTTTTTT. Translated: CSVEGLAENTGELFF.

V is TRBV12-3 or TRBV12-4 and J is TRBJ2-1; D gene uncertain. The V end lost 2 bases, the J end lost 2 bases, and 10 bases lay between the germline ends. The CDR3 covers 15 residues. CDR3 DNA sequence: TGTGCCAGCAGTTTAAACTCAGGAACCTACAATGAGCAGTTCTTC. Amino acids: CASSLNSGTYNEQFF.

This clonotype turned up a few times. CDR3 in amino acids: CAWSRLAGGYEQFF. The DNA of the CDR3 is TGTGCCTGGAGTAGACTAGCGGGAGGGTATGAGCAGTTCTTC. The gene calls are TRBV30 and TRBJ2-1; 14 bases agree with TRBD2. Germline CDR1 and CDR2: GTSNPN and SVGIG (reference sequence). The ends lost 2 bases at V and 8 bases at J; junction bases unmatched: 2. The CDR3 extends over 14 amino acids.

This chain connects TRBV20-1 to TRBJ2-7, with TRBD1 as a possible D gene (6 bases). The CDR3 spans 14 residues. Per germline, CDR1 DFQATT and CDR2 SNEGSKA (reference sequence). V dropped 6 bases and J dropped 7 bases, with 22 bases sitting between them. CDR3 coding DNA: TGCAGTGCCCTACGGACAGCTCCTTGGAAGGAGCAGTACGTC. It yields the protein CSALRTAPWKEQYV.

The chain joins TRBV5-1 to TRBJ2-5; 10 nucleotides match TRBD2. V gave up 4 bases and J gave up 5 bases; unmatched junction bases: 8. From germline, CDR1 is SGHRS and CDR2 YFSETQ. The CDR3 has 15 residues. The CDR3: CASSILGLAPETQYF. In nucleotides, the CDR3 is TGCGCCAGCAGCATACTGGGACTAGCGCCGGAGACCCAGTACTTC.

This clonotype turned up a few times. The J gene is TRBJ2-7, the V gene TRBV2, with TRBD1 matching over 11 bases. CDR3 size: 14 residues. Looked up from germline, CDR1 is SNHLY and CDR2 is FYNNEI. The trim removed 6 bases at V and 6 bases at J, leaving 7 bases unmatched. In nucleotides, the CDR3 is TGTGCCAGCAGAGACGGACAGGGGGCCGGCGAGCAGTACGTC. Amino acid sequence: CASRDGQGAGEQYV.

The CDR3, as DNA: TGTGCCAGCAGCCCAGGGACTAGCGGGAGACAGGAGGAGCAGTTCTTC. Amino acid sequence: CASSPGTSGRQEEQFF. The chain uses TRBV3-1 and TRBJ2-1; 14 bases are a match to TRBD2. J gave up 10 bases and V 4 bases, and 9 bases lay outside the gene matches. Germline CDR1 LGHDT, CDR2 YNNKEL (reference sequence). CDR3 length: 16 residues.

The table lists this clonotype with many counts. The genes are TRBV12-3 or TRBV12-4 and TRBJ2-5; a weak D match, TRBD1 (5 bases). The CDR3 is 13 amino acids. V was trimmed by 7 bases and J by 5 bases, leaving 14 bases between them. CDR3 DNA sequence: TGTGCCAGCATGAGACAAGGGGTTGAGACCCAGTACTTC. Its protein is CASMRQGVETQYF.